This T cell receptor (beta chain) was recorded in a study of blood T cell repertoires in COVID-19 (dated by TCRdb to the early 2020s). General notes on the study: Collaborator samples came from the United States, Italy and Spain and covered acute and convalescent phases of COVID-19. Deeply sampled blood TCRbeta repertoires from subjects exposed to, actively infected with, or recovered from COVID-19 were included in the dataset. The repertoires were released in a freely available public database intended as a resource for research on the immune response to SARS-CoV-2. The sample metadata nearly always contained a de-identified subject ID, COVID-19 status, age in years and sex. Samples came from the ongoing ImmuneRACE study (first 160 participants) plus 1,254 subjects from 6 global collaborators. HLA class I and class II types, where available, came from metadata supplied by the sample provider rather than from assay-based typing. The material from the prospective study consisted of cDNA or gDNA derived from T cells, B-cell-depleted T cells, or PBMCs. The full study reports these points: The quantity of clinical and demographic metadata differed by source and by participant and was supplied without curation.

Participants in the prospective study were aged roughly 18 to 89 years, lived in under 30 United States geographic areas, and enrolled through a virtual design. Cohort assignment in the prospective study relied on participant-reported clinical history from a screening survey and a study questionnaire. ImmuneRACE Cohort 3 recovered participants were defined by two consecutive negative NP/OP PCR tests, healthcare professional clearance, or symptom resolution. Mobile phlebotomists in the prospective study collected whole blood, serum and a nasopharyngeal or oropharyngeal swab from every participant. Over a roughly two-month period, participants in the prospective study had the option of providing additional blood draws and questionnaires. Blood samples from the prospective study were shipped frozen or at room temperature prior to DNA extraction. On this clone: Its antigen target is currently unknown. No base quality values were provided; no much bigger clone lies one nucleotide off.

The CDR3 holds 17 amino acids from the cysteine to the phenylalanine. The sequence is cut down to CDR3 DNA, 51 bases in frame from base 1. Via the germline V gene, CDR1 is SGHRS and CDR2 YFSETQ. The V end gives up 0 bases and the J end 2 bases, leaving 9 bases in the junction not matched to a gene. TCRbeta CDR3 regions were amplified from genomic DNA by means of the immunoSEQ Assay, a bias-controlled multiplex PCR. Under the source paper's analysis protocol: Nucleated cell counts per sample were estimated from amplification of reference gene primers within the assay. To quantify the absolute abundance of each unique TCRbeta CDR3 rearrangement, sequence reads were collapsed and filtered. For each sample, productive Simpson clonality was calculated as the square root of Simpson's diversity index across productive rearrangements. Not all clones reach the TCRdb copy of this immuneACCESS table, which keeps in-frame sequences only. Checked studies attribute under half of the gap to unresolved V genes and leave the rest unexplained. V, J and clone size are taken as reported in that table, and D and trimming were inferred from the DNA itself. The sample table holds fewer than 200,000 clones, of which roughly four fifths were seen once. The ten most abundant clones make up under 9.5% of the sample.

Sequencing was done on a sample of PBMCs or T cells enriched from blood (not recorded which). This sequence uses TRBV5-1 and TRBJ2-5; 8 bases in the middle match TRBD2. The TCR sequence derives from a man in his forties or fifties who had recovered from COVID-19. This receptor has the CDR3 CASSLAGVAGTQETQYF. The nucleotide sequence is TGCGCCAGCAGCTTGGCCGGGGTAGCGGGGACACAAGAGACCCAGTACTTC.